The entry below gives a single TCR beta chain sequence along with its context. A second PCR of about 7 to 11 cycles used a sample-barcoded 5' primer and a J-beta primer mix. Tagging of each cDNA molecule was performed by a template-switch adaptor with 12 random nucleotides. From the 5' RACE reads, TCRdb called clonotypes with MiXCR, one entry per CDR3 protein. The sample includes about 780,000 distinct CDR3 sequences, more than 25% of them seen just once. The ends lost 2 bases at V and 2 bases at J; junction bases unmatched: 6. Germline CDR1 is SGHRS and CDR2 is YFSETQ. This CDR3 spans 16 amino acids. This sample was included in a study of blood T cells in healthy people across ages. Another study also made use of these data, one on T cells of mothers and their children.

The material sequenced was blood. The TCR sequence derives from a boy aged 5-17 years in good health. This chain joins TRBV5-1 and TRBJ2-3; 9 positions agree with TRBD2. The CDR3: CASSLGTSRTTDTQYF. The CDR3 DNA is TGCGCCAGCAGCTTAGGGACTAGCAGGACCACAGATACGCAGTATTTT.